This TCR beta chain was profiled in a study of blood T cells in healthy people across ages. CDR3 length equals 16 residues. Per germline, CDR1 LGHNA and CDR2 YSLEER. The V end lost 2 bases, the J end lost 7 bases, and 15 bases lay between the germline ends. Overall study findings and caveats: Unsorted PBMCs prevented conclusive naive versus antigen-experienced comparison. Calculation of diversity from one million T cells yielded estimates considered to be underestimates.

It was with a sample-barcoded 5' primer and a J-beta primer mix that a second PCR of about 6 to 11 cycles was run. A single record per CDR3 protein comes from TCRdb applying MiXCR to the 5' RACE reads. Of about 810,000 distinct CDR3 sequences in the sample, roughly 40% were seen once. Note on this clonotype: Antigen unknown.

The chain links TRBV4-3 to TRBJ1-6; D unclear. The sample taken for sequencing was blood. The sequence was collected from a man between 18 and 29 years old in good health. The CDR3 protein is CASSQHSGESNSPLHF. The CDR3, as DNA: TGCGCCAGCAGCCAACATAGTGGGGAATCAAATTCACCCCTCCACTTT.